This T cell receptor (beta chain) derives from a study of post-analysis software for immune sequencing data. Unique molecular identifiers were present in the TCR beta cDNA libraries. TCRdb re-called the PCR reads with MiXCR, one entry per CDR3 protein. The repertoire holds just over 250,000 distinct CDR3 sequences, with roughly a third as singletons. Study-level findings and limits: Significantly lower normalized Chao1 diversity was found in patients with multiple sclerosis relative to controls. With TRBV5-6, TRBV5-1 and TRBV20-1 included, 4 or 5 TRBV segments were more frequent in patients than in controls.

With regard to this clonotype: The antigen remains undetermined.

The ends were cut back, 6 bases at V and 9 bases at J, with 20 bases in the middle. The germline V gene encodes CDR1 KGHSH and CDR2 LQKENI. The CDR3 totals 14 residues. The sequence came from a girl aged 5-17 years with multiple sclerosis. The chain carries TRBV18 and TRBJ1-1, with D hard to call. Sequenced material: blood. DNA for the CDR3: TGTGCCAGCTCCAACCCAGGCGCTCGGCCTAAAGCTTTCTTT. Translated, it gives CASSNPGARPKAFF.